This record covers a single T cell receptor (beta chain). The authors' processing: Quantification of nucleated cells was approximated via reference gene primer amplification. Data came from immunoSEQ multiplex PCR; TCRdb stores just in-frame clones and leaves some out. The V and J calls and the clone size are those of that table, but D and trimming were determined from the DNA. The repertoire holds some 150,000 clones, with over 80% as singletons. This sample is part of a study of blood T cell repertoires in COVID-19. The wider study: Both acute and convalescent COVID-19 samples were obtained from the United States, Italy and Spain. The cDNA or gDNA used as material had been derived from T cells, B-cell-depleted T cells, or PBMCs.

The CDR3 consists of 14 residues. After removal of 7 bases from V and 2 bases from J, the junction contained 7 bases not matched to a gene. Per the germline V gene, CDR1 is PRHDT and CDR2 is FYEKMQ (reference sequence). The V call is TRBV13, the J call TRBJ1-2; the match to TRBD1 covers 7 bases. Source material: peripheral blood. This receptor was obtained from a man in his fifties or sixties with active COVID-19. CDR3 amino acids: CASTRTGPNYGYTF. The CDR3 coding sequence is TGTGCCAGCACCCGGACAGGTCCAAACTATGGCTACACCTTC.